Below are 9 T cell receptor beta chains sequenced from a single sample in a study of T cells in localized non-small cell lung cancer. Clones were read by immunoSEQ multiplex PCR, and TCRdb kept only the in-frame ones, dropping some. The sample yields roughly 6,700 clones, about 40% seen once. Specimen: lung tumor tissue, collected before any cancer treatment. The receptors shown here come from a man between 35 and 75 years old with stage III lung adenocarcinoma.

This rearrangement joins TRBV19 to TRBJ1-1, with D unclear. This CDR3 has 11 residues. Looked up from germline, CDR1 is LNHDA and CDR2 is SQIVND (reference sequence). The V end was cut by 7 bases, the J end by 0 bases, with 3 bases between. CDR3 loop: CASNLNTEAFF. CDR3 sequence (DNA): TGTGCCAGTAACCTGAACACTGAAGCTTTCTTT.

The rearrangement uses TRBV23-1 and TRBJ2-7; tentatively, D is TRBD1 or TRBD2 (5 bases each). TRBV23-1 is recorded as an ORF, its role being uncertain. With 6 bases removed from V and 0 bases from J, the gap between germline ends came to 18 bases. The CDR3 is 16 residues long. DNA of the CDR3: TGCGCCAGCAGCCACCTAGCAGGGCCTGCCTCCTACGAGCAGTACTTC. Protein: CASSHLAGPASYEQYF.

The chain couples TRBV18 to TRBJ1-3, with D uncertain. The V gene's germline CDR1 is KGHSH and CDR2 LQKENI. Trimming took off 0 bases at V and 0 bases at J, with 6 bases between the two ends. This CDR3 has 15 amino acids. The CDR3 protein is CASSPPVYSGNTIYF. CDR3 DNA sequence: TGTGCCAGCTCACCACCTGTTTACTCTGGAAACACCATATATTTT.

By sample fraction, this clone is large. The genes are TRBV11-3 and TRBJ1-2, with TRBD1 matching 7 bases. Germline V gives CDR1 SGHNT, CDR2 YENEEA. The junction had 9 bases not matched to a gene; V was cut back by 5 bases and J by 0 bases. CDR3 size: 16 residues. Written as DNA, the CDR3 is TGTGCCAGCAGCCCTGAACAGGGGCGGGCTAACTATGGCTACACCTTC. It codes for CASSPEQGRANYGYTF.

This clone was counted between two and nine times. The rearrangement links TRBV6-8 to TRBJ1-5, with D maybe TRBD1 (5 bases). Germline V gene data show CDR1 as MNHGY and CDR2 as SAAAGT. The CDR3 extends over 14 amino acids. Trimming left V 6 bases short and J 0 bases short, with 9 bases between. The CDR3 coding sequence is TGTGCCAGCAGATATGGACATAGCAATCAGCCCCAGCATTTT. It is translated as CASRYGHSNQPQHF.

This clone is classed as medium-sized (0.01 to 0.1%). The CDR3 is CASSSDKSNQPQHF. In DNA form, the CDR3 reads TGTGCCAGCAGCTCGGACAAGTCCAATCAGCCCCAGCATTTT. The chain carries TRBV11-3 and TRBJ1-5; TRBD1 is a possible D gene (5 bases). Trimming took 4 bases from V and 3 from J, leaving 10 bases between them. The CDR3 is 14 residues long. Germline CDR1 SGHNT, CDR2 YENEEA.

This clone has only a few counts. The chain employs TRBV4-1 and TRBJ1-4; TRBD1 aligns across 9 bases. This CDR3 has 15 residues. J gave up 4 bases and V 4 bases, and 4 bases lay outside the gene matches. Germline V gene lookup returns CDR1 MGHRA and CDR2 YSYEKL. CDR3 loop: CASSLQDRGNEKLFF. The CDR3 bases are TGCGCCAGCAGCCTCCAGGACAGGGGTAATGAAAAACTGTTTTTT.

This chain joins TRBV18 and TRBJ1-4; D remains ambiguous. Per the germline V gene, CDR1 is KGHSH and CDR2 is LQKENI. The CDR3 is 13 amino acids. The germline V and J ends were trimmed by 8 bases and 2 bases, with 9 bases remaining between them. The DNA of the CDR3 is TGTGCCAGCACCACGGCTACTAATGAAAAACTGTTTTTT. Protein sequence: CASTTATNEKLFF. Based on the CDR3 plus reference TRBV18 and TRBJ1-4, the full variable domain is NAGVMQNPRHLVRRRGQEARLRCSPMKGHSHVYWYRQLPEEGLKFMVYLQKENIIDESGMPKERFSAEFPKEGPSILRIQQVVRGDSAAYFCASTTATNEKLFFGSGTQLSVL.

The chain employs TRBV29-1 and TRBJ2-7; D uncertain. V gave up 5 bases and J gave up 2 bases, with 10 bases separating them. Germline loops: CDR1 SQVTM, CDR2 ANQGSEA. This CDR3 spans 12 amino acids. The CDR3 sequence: CSVYSDTYEQYF. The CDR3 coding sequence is TGCAGCGTTTATAGTGATACCTACGAGCAGTACTTC.